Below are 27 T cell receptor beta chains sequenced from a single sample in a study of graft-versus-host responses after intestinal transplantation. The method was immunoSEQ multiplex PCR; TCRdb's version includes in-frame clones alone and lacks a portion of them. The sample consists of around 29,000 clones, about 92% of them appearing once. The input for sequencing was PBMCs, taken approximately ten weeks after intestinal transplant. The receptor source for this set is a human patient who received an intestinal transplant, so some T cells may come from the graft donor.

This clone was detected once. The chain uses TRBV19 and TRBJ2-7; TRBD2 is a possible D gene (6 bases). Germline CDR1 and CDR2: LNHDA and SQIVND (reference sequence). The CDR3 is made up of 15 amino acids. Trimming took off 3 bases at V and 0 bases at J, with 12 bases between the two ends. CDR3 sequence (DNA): TGTGCCAGTAGTATTTTCGGGGGTAACTCCTACGAGCAGTACTTC. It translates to CASSIFGGNSYEQYF.

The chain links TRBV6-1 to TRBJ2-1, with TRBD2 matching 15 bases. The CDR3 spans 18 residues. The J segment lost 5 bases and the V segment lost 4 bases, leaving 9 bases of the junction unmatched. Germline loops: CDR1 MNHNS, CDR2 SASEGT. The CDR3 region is CASSGRTSGRALDNEQFF. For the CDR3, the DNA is TGTGCCAGCAGTGGTCGGACTAGCGGGAGGGCACTGGACAATGAGCAGTTCTTC.

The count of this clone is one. The CDR3 DNA sequence: TGTGCCAGCAGCTTGAGTGGCTACACCTTC. This gives the protein CASSLSGYTF. J is TRBJ1-2 and V is TRBV5-8; D is unresolved. Germline CDR1 reads SGHTS; CDR2 reads YDEGEE. CDR3 length: 10 amino acids. Trimming stripped 1 base from V and 7 bases from J, with 2 bases between.

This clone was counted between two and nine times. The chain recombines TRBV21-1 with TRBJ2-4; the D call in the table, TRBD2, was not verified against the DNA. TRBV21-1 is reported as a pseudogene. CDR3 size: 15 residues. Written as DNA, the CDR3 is TGTGCCAGCAGCAAAGGAGGTTTAGCCAAAAACATTCAGTACTTC. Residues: CASSKGGLAKNIQYF.

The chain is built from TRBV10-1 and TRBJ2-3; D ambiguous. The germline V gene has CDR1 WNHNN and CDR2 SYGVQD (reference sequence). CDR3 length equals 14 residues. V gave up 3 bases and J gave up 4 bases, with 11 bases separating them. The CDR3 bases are TGCGCCAGCAGTGACGGCGGTGAGTCAGATACGCAGTATTTT. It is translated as CASSDGGESDTQYF.

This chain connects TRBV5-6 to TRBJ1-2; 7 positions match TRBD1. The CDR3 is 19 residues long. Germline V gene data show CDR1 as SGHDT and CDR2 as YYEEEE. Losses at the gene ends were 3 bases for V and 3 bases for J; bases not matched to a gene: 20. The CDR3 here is CASSSDRALLTPYDYGYTF. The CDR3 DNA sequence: TGTGCCAGCAGCTCAGACAGGGCGCTCTTGACCCCCTACGACTATGGCTACACCTTC.

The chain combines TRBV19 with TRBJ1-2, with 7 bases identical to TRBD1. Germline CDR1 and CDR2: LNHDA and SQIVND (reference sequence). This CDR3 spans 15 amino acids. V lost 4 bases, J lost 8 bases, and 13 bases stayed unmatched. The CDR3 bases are TGTGCCAGTAGTACCCAAGGGGGCACATTCCAGGGCTACACCTTC. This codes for CASSTQGGTFQGYTF.

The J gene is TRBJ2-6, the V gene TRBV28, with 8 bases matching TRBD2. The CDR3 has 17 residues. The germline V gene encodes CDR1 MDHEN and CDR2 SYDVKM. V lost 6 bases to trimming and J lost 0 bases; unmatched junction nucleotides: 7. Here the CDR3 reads CASRSGGPISGANVLTF. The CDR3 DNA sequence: TGTGCCAGCAGATCGGGAGGGCCCATCTCTGGGGCCAACGTCCTGACTTTC.

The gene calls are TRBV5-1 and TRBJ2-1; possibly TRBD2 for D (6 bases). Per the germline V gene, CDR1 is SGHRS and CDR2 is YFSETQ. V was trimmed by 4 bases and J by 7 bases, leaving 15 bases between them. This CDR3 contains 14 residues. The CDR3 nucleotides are TGCGCCAGCAGCCCCACGGTGGGGGGTAATGAGCAGTTCTTC. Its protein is CASSPTVGGNEQFF.

As DNA, the CDR3 is TGCGCCAGCAGCTTGCCTAGCGGGAGGGGTAGCACAGATACGCAGTATTTT. This sequence encodes CASSLPSGRGSTDTQYF. The chain couples TRBV5-1 to TRBJ2-3; 12 positions match TRBD2. CDR3 size: 17 residues. V lost 1 base, J lost 0 bases, and 3 bases stayed unmatched. The germline CDR1 and CDR2 sequences are SGHRS and YFSETQ.

The CDR3 loop reads CASSQDDQTSYQETQYF. CDR3 DNA: TGTGCCAGCTCTCAGGACGACCAAACGTCGTACCAAGAGACCCAGTACTTC. The rearrangement links TRBV2 to TRBJ2-5; D remains ambiguous. V was trimmed by 8 bases and J by 0 bases, leaving 22 bases between them. Germline CDR1 and CDR2: SNHLY and FYNNEI. The CDR3 totals 17 residues.

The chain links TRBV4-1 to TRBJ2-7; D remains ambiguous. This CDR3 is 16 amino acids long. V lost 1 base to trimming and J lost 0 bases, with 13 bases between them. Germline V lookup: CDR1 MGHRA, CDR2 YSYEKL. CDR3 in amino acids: CASSQVFILSSYEQYF. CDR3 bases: TGCGCCAGCAGCCAAGTTTTTATCTTGAGCTCCTACGAGCAGTACTTC.

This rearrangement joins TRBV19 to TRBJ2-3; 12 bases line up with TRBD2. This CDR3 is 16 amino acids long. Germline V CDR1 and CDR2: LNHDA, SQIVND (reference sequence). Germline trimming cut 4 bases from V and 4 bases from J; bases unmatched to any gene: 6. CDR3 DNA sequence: TGTGCCAGTAGTAGCTACCTAGCGGGAGGGCCAGATACGCAGTATTTT. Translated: CASSSYLAGGPDTQYF.

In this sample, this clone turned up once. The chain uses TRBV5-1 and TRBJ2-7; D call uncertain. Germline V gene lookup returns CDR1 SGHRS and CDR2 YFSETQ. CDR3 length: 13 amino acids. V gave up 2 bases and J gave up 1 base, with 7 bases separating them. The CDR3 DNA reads TGCGCCAGCAGCTTTCAGACTTCCTACGAGCAGTACTTC. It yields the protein CASSFQTSYEQYF. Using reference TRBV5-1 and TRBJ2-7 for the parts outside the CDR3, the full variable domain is KAGVTQTPRYLIKTRGQQVTLSCSPISGHRSVSWYQQTPGQGLQFLFEYFSETQRNKGNFPGRFSGRQFSNSRSEMNVSTLELGDSALYLCASSFQTSYEQYFGPGTRLTVT.

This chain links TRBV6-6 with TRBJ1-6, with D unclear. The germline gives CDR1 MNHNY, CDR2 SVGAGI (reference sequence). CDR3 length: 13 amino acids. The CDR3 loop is CATWSSYNSPLHF. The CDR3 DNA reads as TGTGCTACATGGAGCTCCTATAATTCACCCCTCCACTTT.

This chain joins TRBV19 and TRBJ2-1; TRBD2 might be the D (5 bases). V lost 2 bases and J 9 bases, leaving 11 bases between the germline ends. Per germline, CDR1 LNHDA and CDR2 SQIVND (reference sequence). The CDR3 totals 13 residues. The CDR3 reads CASSILAGGEQFF. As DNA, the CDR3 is TGTGCCAGTAGTATACTCGCGGGTGGTGAGCAGTTCTTC.

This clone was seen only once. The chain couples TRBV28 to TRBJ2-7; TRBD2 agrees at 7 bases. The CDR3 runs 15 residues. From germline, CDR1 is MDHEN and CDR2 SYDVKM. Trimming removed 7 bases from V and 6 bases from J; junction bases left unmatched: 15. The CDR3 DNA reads TGTGCCAGCACCCCAAGGAGGTGGGAGGGCCCCGAGCAGTACTTC. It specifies CASTPRRWEGPEQYF.

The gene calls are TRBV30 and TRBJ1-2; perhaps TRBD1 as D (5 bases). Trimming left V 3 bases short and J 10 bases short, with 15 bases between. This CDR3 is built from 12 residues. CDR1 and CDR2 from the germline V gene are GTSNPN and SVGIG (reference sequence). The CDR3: CAWSQAGRDYTF. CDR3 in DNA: TGTGCCTGGAGCCAGGCGGGACGGGACTACACCTTC.

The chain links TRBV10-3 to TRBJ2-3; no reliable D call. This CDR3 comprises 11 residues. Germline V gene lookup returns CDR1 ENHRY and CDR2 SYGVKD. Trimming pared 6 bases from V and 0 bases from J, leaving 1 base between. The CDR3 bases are TGTGCCATCAGGAGCACAGATACGCAGTATTTT. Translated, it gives CAIRSTDTQYF.

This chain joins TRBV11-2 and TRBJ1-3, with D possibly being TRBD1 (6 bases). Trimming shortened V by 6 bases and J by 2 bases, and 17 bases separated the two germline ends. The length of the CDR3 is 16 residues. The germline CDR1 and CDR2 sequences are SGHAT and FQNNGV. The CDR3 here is CASRPTRGEPGNTIYF. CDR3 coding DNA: TGTGCCAGCAGGCCAACCAGGGGCGAGCCTGGAAACACCATATATTTT. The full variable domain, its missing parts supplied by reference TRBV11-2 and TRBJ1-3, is EAGVAQSPRYKIIEKRQSVAFWCNPISGHATLYWYQQILGQGPKLLIQFQNNGVVDDSQLPKDRFSAERLKGVDSTLKIQPAKLEDSAVYLCASRPTRGEPGNTIYFGEGSWLTVV.

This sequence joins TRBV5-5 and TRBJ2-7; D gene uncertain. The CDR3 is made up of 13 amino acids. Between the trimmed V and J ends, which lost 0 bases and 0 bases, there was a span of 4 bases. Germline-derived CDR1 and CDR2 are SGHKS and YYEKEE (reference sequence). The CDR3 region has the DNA TGTGCCAGCAGCTTGGAAGTCTCCTACGAGCAGTACTTC. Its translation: CASSLEVSYEQYF. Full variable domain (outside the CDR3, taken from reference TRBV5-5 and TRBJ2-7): DAGVTQSPTHLIKTRGQQVTLRCSPISGHKSVSWYQQVLGQGPQFIFQYYEKEERGRGNFPDRFSARQFPNYSSELNVNALLLGDSALYLCASSLEVSYEQYFGPGTRLTVT.

The CDR3: CSARRAYEQYF. In nucleotides, the CDR3 is TGCAGTGCAAGGCGGGCCTACGAGCAGTACTTC. J is TRBJ2-7 and V is TRBV20-1; a possible D gene is TRBD2 (5 bases). Trimming cost V 6 bases and J 2 bases, with 8 bases left between them. This CDR3 is built from 11 residues. Per the germline V gene, CDR1 is DFQATT and CDR2 is SNEGSKA (reference sequence).

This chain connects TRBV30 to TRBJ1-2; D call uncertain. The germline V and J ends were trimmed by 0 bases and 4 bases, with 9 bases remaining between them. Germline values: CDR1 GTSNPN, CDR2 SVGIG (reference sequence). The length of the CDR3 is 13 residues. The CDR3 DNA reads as TGTGCCTGGAGTGTACCCCTAAGCTATGGCTACACCTTC. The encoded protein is CAWSVPLSYGYTF.

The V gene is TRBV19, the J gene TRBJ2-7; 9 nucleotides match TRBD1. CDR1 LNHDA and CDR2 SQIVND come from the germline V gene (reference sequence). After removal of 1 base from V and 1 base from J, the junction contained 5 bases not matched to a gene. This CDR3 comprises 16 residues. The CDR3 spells CASSIGTGEESYEQYF. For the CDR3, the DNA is TGTGCCAGTAGTATAGGGACAGGGGAAGAGTCCTACGAGCAGTACTTC.

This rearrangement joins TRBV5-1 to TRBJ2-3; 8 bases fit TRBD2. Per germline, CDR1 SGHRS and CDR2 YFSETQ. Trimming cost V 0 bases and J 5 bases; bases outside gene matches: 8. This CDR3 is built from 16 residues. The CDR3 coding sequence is TGCGCCAGCAGCTTGGCCTTTAGCGGGAACGTAGATACGCAGTATTTT. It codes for CASSLAFSGNVDTQYF.

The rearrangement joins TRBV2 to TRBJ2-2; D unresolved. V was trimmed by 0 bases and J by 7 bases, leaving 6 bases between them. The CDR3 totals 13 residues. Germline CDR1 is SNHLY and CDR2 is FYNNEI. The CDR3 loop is CASSEARGGELFF. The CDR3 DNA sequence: TGTGCCAGCAGTGAAGCCCGCGGCGGGGAGCTGTTTTTT.

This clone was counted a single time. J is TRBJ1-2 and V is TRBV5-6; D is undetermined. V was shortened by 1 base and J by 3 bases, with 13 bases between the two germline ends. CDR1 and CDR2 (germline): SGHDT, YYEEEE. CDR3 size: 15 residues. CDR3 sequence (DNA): TGTGCCAGCAGCTTGTCGACCCCCCTGGACTATGGCTACACCTTC. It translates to CASSLSTPLDYGYTF. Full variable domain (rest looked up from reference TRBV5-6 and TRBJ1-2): DAGVTQSPTHLIKTRGQQVTLRCSPKSGHDTVSWYQQALGQGPQFIFQYYEEEERQRGNFPDRFSGHQFPNYSSELNVNALLLGDSALYLCASSLSTPLDYGYTFGSGTRLTVV.